Described below is a single TCR beta chain sequence and its context. Its antigen is not identified. This record belongs to a study of T cell responses to AZD1222 COVID-19 vaccine. Study-level information: It was second doses at about 4 or about 12 weeks that were pooled.

TCRdb's table, derived via immunoSEQ multiplex PCR, lists solely in-frame clones and lacks some. The data show 150,000 or so clones, roughly nine tenths seen once. General observations from the study: Spike as a whole was targeted by vaccine-associated CD4 TCRs, dominant at 160-218 and 743-854. The sample set comprised mostly white British donors with more females, and clonal diversity was possibly underestimated. Recipients of two AZD1222 doses showed rising Spike-specific TCR breadth and depth.

The CDR3 runs 16 residues. The trim removed 0 bases at V and 4 bases at J, leaving 6 bases unmatched. Germline CDR1 and CDR2: LGHNA and YSLEER. The sample was peripheral blood, taken on day 0 of AZD1222 vaccination. The chain has TRBV4-3 and TRBJ2-7; 10 bases are shared with TRBD1. This TCR was recovered from an adult in good health. The CDR3 region is CASSQDLGTGEYEQYF. CDR3 in DNA: TGCGCCAGCAGCCAAGATCTCGGGACAGGGGAATACGAGCAGTACTTC.